Presented here are 18 T cell receptor beta chains from one specimen sequenced in a study of T-cell memory formation after mild COVID-19. TCRdb passed the 5' RACE reads through MiXCR, listing each CDR3 protein once. The repertoire holds 300,000 to 400,000 distinct CDR3 sequences, with 28% as singletons. Sequenced input: PBMCs or a T cell subset sorted from them (not recorded which). Source of these receptors: an adult woman who had mild COVID-19 (a few samples of this study predate the infection). Cell type and time point are not known.

This clonotype was seen repeatedly, ten times or more. The V gene is TRBV6-4, the J gene TRBJ2-3; TRBD2 is a possible D gene (7 bases). V lost 0 bases and J lost 3, with 13 bases in between. This CDR3 has 16 amino acids. Germline V CDR1 and CDR2: MRHNA, SNTAGT. CDR3 nucleotide sequence: TGTGCCAGCAGTGACTCGAAGGGGGGGCCAACAGATACGCAGTATTTT. The encoded protein is CASSDSKGGPTDTQYF.

There are a few counts of this clonotype. The gene calls are TRBV5-1 and TRBJ2-7; no reliable D call. The CDR3 has 11 residues. The germline gives CDR1 SGHRS, CDR2 YFSETQ. V lost 4 bases and J lost 7, with 9 bases in between. CDR3 loop: CASSPDIEQYF. In nucleotides, the CDR3 is TGCGCCAGCAGCCCGGATATTGAGCAGTACTTC.

The rearrangement links TRBV3-1 to TRBJ1-2; no definite D call. Germline values: CDR1 LGHDT, CDR2 YNNKEL (reference sequence). The CDR3 loop spans 14 amino acids. Trimming pared 0 bases from V and 8 bases from J, leaving 13 bases between. CDR3 amino acids: CASSQDHGVGGYTF. CDR3 bases: TGTGCCAGCAGCCAAGACCACGGAGTCGGGGGCTACACCTTC.

In its sample, this clonotype was seen a few times. The CDR3 protein is CASKGIRDESNQPQHF. The CDR3 region has the DNA TGCGCCAGCAAGGGGATACGGGATGAGAGCAATCAGCCCCAGCATTTT. The chain is built from TRBV5-1 and TRBJ1-5, with D possibly matching TRBD1 (5 bases). The CDR3 has 16 amino acids. The V and J ends lost 6 bases and 1 base respectively, with 17 bases between them. Germline V CDR1 and CDR2: SGHRS, YFSETQ.

Only a few counts were recorded for this clonotype. This CDR3 is CASSLADLGEQFF. The CDR3 DNA sequence: TGTGCCAGCAGCTTAGCCGACCTAGGTGAGCAGTTCTTC. The rearrangement uses TRBV7-2 and TRBJ2-1, with D hard to call. This CDR3 comprises 13 residues. Trimming took off 0 bases at V and 9 bases at J, with 9 bases between the two ends. Germline CDR1 is SGHTA and CDR2 is FQGNSA. Looking up the rest from reference TRBV7-2 and TRBJ2-1 gives the full variable domain: GAGVSQSPSNKVTEKGKDVELRCDPISGHTALYWYRQSLGQGLEFLIYFQGNSAPDKSGLPSDRFSAERTGGSVSTLTIQRTQQEDSAVYLCASSLADLGEQFFGPGTRLTVL.

This clonotype was counted a few times. CDR3 region: CSAFTGEKLFF. CDR3 DNA: TGCAGTGCTTTCACCGGGGAAAAACTGTTTTTT. V gene TRBV20-1 combines with J gene TRBJ1-4; D gene ambiguous. This CDR3 is 11 amino acids long. Trimming shortened V by 5 bases and J by 8 bases, and 9 bases separated the two germline ends. Germline V gives CDR1 DFQATT, CDR2 SNEGSKA (reference sequence).

The V gene is TRBV11-2, the J gene TRBJ1-2; 10 bases agree with TRBD1. From germline, CDR1 is SGHAT and CDR2 FQNNGV. The CDR3 is 17 amino acids. V shed 2 bases and J 8 bases; nucleotides not matched to a gene: 14. The CDR3 sequence: CASSLSVTGGVMGGYTF. In nucleotides, the CDR3 is TGTGCCAGCAGCTTATCGGTGACAGGGGGCGTGATGGGCGGCTACACCTTC.

This clonotype was counted between two and nine times. V usage is TRBV4-1 and J usage is TRBJ2-2, with TRBD1 matching 7 bases. V was pared by 2 bases and J by 2 bases, with 5 bases of the junction left unmatched. Per germline, CDR1 MGHRA and CDR2 YSYEKL. The CDR3 is made up of 16 amino acids. The chain's CDR3 is CASSQPDRANTGELFF. The CDR3 DNA reads as TGCGCCAGCAGCCAACCTGACAGGGCTAACACCGGGGAGCTGTTTTTT.

The chain combines TRBV11-2 with TRBJ2-3; D gene uncertain. V was cut by 8 bases and J by 5 bases, with 5 bases left in between. Per germline, CDR1 SGHAT and CDR2 FQNNGV. This CDR3 is built from 10 residues. The CDR3 loop reads CASQEDTQYF. CDR3 nucleotides: TGTGCCAGCCAGGAAGATACGCAGTATTTT. Variable domain in full (rest from reference TRBV11-2 and TRBJ2-3): EAGVAQSPRYKIIEKRQSVAFWCNPISGHATLYWYQQILGQGPKLLIQFQNNGVVDDSQLPKDRFSAERLKGVDSTLKIQPAKLEDSAVYLCASQEDTQYFGPGTRLTVL.

The rearrangement links TRBV11-3 to TRBJ2-3; the D gene is possibly TRBD1 (6 bases). Germline CDR1 and CDR2: SGHNT and YENEEA. Trimming took 3 bases from V and 6 from J, leaving 31 bases between them. The CDR3 extends over 20 amino acids. For the CDR3, the DNA is TGTGCCAGCAGCTTTCGCATTCCCCCGCCCCAGCCAGGGGTTCTGGATACGCAGTATTTT. Protein sequence: CASSFRIPPPQPGVLDTQYF. The whole variable domain, filled in from reference TRBV11-3 and TRBJ2-3, reads EAGVVQSPRYKIIEKKQPVAFWCNPISGHNTLYWYLQNLGQGPELLIRYENEEAVDDSQLPKDRFSAERLKGVDSTLKIQPAELGDSAVYLCASSFRIPPPQPGVLDTQYFGPGTRLTVL.

This clonotype has a handful of counts. Because the CDR3's place on the DNA is in doubt, the DNA is left out and the CDR3 is given as listed by TCRdb. This chain connects TRBV6-1 to TRBJ2-2. Germline CDR1 MNHNS, CDR2 SASEGT. Inclusive of both ends, the CDR3 amounts to 15 amino acids. CDR3 region: CASSADSFGAGELFF.

This clonotype was seen just once. V gene TRBV4-1 combines with J gene TRBJ2-1; TRBD1 matches 7 bases. Germline V gene sequence: CDR1 MGHRA, CDR2 YSYEKL. The CDR3 loop spans 14 amino acids. The V gene end was trimmed by 3 bases and the J gene end by 4 bases; junction bases not matched to a gene: 3. The CDR3 DNA reads as TGCGCCAGCAGCCACCTACAGGGGTACAATGAGCAGTTCTTC. This codes for CASSHLQGYNEQFF.

This sequence joins TRBV29-1 and TRBJ1-2; TRBD1 aligns across 7 bases. The CDR3 length is 13 residues. The junction had 11 bases not matched to a gene; V was cut back by 7 bases and J by 6 bases. Germline V gene sequence: CDR1 SQVTM, CDR2 ANQGSEA. The CDR3 DNA is TGCAGCGCAGAAGAGCCAGGGGGAAATGGCTACACCTTC. Translation: CSAEEPGGNGYTF.

This clonotype turned up a few times. The chain couples TRBV12-3 or TRBV12-4 to TRBJ1-5; D unresolved. The CDR3 has 15 residues. V was pared by 3 bases and J by 0 bases, with 9 bases between. The CDR3 region is CASSFQANSNQPQHF. In DNA, the CDR3 is TGTGCCAGCAGTTTTCAGGCTAATAGCAATCAGCCCCAGCATTTT.

This clonotype has a handful of counts. The CDR3 spells CASSLASVVGELFF. CDR3 coding DNA: TGTGCCAGCAGCTTAGCGTCAGTGGTCGGGGAGCTGTTTTTT. The rearrangement links TRBV7-9 to TRBJ2-2, with D hard to call. V gave up 0 bases and J gave up 7 bases, with 9 bases separating them. The CDR3 loop spans 14 amino acids. The germline V gene has CDR1 SEHNR and CDR2 FQNEAQ (reference sequence). The full variable domain, completed using reference TRBV7-9 and TRBJ2-2, is DTGVSQNPRHKITKRGQNVTFRCDPISEHNRLYWYRQTLGQGPEFLTYFQNEAQLEKSRLLSDRFSAERPKGSFSTLEIQRTEQGDSAMYLCASSLASVVGELFFGEGSRLTVL.

This clonotype was counted between two and nine times. The chain has TRBV29-1 and TRBJ1-5; D unclear. The CDR3 runs to 12 residues. Germline CDR1 and CDR2: SQVTM and ANQGSEA. V was shortened by 5 bases and J by 1 base, with 6 bases between the two germline ends. The CDR3 DNA follows: TGCAGCGTTCTTGACAGCAATCAGCCCCAGCATTTT. This translates into CSVLDSNQPQHF. The full variable domain, rest sourced from reference TRBV29-1 and TRBJ1-5, is SAVISQKPSRDICQRGTSLTIQCQVDSQVTMMFWYRQQPGQSLTLIATANQGSEATYESGFVIDKFPISRPNLTFSTLTVSNMSPEDSSIYLCSVLDSNQPQHFGDGTRLSIL.

This clonotype was detected a few times. V usage is TRBV5-1 and J usage is TRBJ2-7, with 8 positions matching TRBD2. The CDR3 runs 13 residues. Germline assignment: CDR1 SGHRS and CDR2 YFSETQ. The V segment lost 4 bases and the J segment 2 bases; nucleotides outside the gene matches: 2. The CDR3 spells CASSTGGAYEQYF. CDR3 in DNA: TGCGCCAGCAGCACCGGGGGGGCCTACGAGCAGTACTTC.

This clonotype has a handful of counts. J is TRBJ2-2 and V is TRBV7-3; D is perhaps TRBD1 (6 bases). This CDR3 spans 14 amino acids. Germline V lookup: CDR1 SGHTA, CDR2 FQGTGA. V was clipped by 5 bases and J by 6 bases, with 13 bases between them. The CDR3 loop reads CASSPTGYPGELFF. CDR3 sequence (DNA): TGTGCCAGCAGCCCTACAGGGTACCCCGGGGAGCTGTTTTTT. The full variable domain, with the rest looked up from reference TRBV7-3 and TRBJ2-2, is GAGVSQTPSNKVTEKGKYVELRCDPISGHTALYWYRQSLGQGPEFLIYFQGTGAADDSGLPNDRFFAVRPEGSVSTLKIQRTERGDSAVYLCASSPTGYPGELFFGEGSRLTVL.